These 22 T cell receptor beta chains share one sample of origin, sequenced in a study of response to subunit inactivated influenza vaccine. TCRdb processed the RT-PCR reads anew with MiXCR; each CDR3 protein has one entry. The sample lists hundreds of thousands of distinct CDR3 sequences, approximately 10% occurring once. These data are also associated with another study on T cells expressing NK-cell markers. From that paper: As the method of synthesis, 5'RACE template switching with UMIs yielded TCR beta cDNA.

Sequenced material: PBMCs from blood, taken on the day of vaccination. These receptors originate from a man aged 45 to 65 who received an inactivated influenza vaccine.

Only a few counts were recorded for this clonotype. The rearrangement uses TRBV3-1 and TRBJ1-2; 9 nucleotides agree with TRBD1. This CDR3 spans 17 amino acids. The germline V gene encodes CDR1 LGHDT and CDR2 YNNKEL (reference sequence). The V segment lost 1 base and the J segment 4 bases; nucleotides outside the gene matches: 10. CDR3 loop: CASSQAYDGQGTYGYTF. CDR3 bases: TGTGCCAGCAGCCAAGCATACGATGGACAGGGGACCTATGGCTACACCTTC. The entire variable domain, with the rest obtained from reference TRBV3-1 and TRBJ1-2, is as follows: DTAVSQTPKYLVTQMGNDKSIKCEQNLGHDTMYWYKQDSKKFLKIMFSYNNKELIINETVPNRFSPKSPDKAHLNLHINSLELGDSAVYFCASSQAYDGQGTYGYTFGSGTRLTVV.

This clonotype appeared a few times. CDR3 residues: CASSSTIQRNTEAFF. CDR3 bases: TGTGCCAGCAGCTCTACGATCCAAAGGAACACTGAAGCTTTCTTT. The V gene is TRBV7-9, the J gene TRBJ1-1; D is uncertain. CDR1 is SEHNR, CDR2 FQNEAQ, per germline (reference sequence). Deletions cut 4 bases from V and 1 base from J, with 13 bases between. CDR3 length: 15 amino acids.

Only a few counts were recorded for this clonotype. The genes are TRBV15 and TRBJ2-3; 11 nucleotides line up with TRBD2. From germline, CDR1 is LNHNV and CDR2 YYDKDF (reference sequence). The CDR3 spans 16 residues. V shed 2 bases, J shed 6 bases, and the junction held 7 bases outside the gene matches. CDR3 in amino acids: CATSRLMTSGVDTQYF. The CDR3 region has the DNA TGTGCCACCAGCAGACTAATGACTAGCGGGGTCGATACGCAGTATTTT.

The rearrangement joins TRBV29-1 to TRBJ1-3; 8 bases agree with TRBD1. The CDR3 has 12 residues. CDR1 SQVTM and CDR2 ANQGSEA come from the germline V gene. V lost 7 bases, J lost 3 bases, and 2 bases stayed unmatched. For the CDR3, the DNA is TGCAGCGCAGGGGGCGGTGGAAACACCATATATTTT. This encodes CSAGGGGNTIYF.

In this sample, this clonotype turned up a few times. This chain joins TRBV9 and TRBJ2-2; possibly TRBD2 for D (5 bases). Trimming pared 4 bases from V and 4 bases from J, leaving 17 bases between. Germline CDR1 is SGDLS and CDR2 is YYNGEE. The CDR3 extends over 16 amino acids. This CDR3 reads CASSPTAGSGTGELFF. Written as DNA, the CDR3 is TGTGCCAGCAGCCCGACTGCGGGCAGCGGCACCGGGGAGCTGTTTTTT.

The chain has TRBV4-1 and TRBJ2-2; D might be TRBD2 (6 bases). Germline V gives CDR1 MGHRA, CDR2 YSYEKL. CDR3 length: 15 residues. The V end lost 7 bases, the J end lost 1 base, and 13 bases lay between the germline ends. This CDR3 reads CASTRRGENTGELFF. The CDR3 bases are TGCGCCAGCACCCGGAGGGGCGAGAACACCGGGGAGCTGTTTTTT.

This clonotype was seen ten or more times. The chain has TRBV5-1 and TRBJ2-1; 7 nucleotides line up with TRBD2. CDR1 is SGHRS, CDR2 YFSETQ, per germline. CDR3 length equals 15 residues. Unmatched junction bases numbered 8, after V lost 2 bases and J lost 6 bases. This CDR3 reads CASSLLGGFFNEQFF. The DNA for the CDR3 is TGCGCCAGCAGCTTACTCGGGGGGTTCTTCAATGAGCAGTTCTTC. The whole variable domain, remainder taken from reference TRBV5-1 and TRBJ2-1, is KAGVTQTPRYLIKTRGQQVTLSCSPISGHRSVSWYQQTPGQGLQFLFEYFSETQRNKGNFPGRFSGRQFSNSRSEMNVSTLELGDSALYLCASSLLGGFFNEQFFGPGTRLTVL.

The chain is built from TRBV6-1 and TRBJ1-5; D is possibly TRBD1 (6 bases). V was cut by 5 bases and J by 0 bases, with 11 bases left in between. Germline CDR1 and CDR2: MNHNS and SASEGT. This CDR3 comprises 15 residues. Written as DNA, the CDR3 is TGTGCCAGCAGTACAGGGTACCATAGCAATCAGCCCCAGCATTTT. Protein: CASSTGYHSNQPQHF.

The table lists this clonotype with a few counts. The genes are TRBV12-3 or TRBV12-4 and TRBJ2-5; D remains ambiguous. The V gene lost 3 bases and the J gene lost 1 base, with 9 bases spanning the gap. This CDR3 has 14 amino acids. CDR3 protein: CASSFRRIQETQYF. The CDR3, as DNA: TGTGCCAGCAGTTTTCGACGGATCCAAGAGACCCAGTACTTC.

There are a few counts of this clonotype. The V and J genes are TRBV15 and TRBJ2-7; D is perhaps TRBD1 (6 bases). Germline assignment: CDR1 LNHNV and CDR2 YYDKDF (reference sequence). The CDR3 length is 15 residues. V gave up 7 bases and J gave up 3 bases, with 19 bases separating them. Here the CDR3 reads CATKREISGVYEQYF. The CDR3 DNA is TGTGCCACCAAGCGAGAGATTTCAGGGGTCTACGAGCAGTACTTC.

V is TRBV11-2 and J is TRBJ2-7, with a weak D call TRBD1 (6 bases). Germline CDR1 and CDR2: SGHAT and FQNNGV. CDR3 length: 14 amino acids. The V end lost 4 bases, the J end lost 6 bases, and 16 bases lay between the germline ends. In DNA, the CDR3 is TGTGCCAGCAGCTCCTTTGGGGGCCACGGCGAGCAGTACTTC. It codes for CASSSFGGHGEQYF.

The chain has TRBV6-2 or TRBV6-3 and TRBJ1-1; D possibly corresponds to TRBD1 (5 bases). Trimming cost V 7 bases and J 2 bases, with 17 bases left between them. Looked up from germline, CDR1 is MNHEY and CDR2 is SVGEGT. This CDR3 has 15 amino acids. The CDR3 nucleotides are TGTGCCAGCACCGGTTTTGGGACGGATAACACTGAAGCTTTCTTT. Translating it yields CASTGFGTDNTEAFF.

In DNA form, the CDR3 reads TGTGCCAGCAGTTCTTACTCGACCGGCGGGCCCCAGCATTTT. It specifies CASSSYSTGGPQHF. V and J are TRBV12-3 or TRBV12-4 and TRBJ1-5; unclear D gene. Between the trimmed V and J ends, which lost 4 bases and 9 bases, there was a span of 16 bases. The CDR3 runs to 14 residues.

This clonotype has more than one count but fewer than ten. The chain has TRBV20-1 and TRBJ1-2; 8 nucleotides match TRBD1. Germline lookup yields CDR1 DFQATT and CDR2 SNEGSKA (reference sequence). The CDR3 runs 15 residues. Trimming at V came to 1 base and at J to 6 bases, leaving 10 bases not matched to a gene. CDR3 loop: CSARGWGQAANGYTF. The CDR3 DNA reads TGCAGTGCTAGAGGTTGGGGACAGGCTGCGAATGGCTACACCTTC.

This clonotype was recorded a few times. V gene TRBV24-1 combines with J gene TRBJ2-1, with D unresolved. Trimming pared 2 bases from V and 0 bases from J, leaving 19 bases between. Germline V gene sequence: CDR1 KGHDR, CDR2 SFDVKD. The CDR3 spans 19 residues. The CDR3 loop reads CATSDSLFGRWGSYNEQFF. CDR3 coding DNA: TGTGCCACCAGTGATTCTCTCTTTGGGCGTTGGGGCTCCTACAATGAGCAGTTCTTC.

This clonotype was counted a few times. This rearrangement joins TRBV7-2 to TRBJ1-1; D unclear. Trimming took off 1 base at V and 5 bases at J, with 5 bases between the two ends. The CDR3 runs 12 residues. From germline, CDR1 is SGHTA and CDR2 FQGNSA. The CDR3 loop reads CASSLEWTEAFF. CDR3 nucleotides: TGTGCCAGCAGCTTAGAGTGGACTGAAGCTTTCTTT.

CDR3 nucleotide sequence: TGTGCCAGTAGTGGGACAGTCTACGAGCAGTACTTC. It translates to CASSGTVYEQYF. The rearrangement joins TRBV19 to TRBJ2-7, with TRBD1 matching 7 bases. CDR1 LNHDA and CDR2 SQIVND come from the germline V gene (reference sequence). Trimming at V came to 5 bases and at J to 3 bases, leaving 1 base not matched to a gene. The CDR3 has 12 residues. Filled out from reference TRBV19 and TRBJ2-7, the complete variable domain reads DGGITQSPKYLFRKEGQNVTLSCEQNLNHDAMYWYRQDPGQGLRLIYYSQIVNDFQKGDIAEGYSVSREKKESFPLTVTSAQKNPTAFYLCASSGTVYEQYFGPGTRLTVT.

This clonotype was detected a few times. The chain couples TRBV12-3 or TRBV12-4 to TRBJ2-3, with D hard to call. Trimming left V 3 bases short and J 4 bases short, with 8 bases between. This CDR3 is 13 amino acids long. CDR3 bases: TGTGCCAGCAGTTTTATGGCGGCAGATACGCAGTATTTT. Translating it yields CASSFMAADTQYF.

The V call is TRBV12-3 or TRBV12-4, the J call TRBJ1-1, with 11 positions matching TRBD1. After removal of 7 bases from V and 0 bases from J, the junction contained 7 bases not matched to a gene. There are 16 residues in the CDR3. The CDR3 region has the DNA TGTGCCAGCAAGCGGGACAGGGGGTTCATGAACACTGAAGCTTTCTTT. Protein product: CASKRDRGFMNTEAFF.

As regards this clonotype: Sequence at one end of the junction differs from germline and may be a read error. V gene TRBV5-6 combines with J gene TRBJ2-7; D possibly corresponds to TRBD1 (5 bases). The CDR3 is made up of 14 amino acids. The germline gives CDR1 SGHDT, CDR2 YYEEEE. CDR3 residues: CVSSSYRYSYEQYF. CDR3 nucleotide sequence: TGTGTCAGCAGCTCCTACAGGTACTCCTACGAGCAGTACTTC.

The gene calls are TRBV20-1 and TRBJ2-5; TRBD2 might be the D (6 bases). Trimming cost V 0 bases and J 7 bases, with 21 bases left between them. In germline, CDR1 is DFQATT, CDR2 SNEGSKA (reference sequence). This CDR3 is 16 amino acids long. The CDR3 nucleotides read TGCAGTGCTAGAGACCACAGCAAGGGACCGCGGGGGACCCAGTACTTC. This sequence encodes CSARDHSKGPRGTQYF.

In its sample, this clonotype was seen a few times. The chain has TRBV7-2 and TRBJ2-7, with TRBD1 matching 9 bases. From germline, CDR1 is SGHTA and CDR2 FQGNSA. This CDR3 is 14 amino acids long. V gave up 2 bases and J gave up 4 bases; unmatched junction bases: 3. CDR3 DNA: TGTGCCAGCAGCTTATTTGGGACAGGGTACGAGCAGTACTTC. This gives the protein CASSLFGTGYEQYF.